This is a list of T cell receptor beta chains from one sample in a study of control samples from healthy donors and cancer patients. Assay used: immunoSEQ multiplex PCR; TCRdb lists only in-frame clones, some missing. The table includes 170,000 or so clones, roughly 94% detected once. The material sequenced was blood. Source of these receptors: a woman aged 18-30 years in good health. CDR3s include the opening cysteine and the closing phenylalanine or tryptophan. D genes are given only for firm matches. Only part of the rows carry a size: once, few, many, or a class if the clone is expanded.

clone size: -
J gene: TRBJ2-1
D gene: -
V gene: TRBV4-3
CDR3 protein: CASSQDRWTYNEQFF
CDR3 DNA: TGCGCCAGCAGCCAAGATCGGTGGACGTACAATGAGCAGTTCTTC

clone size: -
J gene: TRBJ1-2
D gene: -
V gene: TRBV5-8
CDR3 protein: CASSFLGVDGYTF
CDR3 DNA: TGTGCCAGCAGCTTCCTGGGAGTTGATGGCTACACCTTC

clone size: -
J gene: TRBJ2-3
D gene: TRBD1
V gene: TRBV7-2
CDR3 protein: CASSPGQSTDTQYF
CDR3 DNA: TGTGCCAGCAGCCCGGGACAGTCCACAGATACGCAGTATTTT

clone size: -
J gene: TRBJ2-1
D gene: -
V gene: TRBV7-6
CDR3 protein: CASSQGTYNEQFF
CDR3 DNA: TGTGCCAGCAGTCAGGGGACGTACAATGAGCAGTTCTTC

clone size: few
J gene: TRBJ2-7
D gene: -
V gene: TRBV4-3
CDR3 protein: CASSRRTGTPYEQYF
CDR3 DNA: TGCGCCAGCAGCCGCAGAACAGGGACCCCCTACGAGCAGTACTTC

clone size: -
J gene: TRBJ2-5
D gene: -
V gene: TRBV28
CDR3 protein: CASSTVDGVRETQYF
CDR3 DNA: TGTGCCAGCAGTACTGTGGACGGGGTTCGGGAGACCCAGTACTTC

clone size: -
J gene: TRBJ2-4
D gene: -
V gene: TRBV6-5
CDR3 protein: CASSSTTALAKNIQYF
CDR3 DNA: TGTGCCAGCAGTTCCACGACGGCACTAGCCAAAAACATTCAGTACTTC

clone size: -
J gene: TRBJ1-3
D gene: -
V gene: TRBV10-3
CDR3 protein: CAISESGGNTIYF
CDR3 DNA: TGTGCCATCAGTGAGTCGGGAGGAAACACCATATATTTT

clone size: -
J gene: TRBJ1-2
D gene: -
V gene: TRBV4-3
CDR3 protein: CASSQGGGSYGYTF
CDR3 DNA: TGCGCCAGCAGTCAAGGGGGAGGGTCCTATGGCTACACCTTC

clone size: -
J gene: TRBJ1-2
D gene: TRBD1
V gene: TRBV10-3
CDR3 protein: CAISYLGTASSYGYTF
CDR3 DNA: TGTGCCATCAGTTATCTAGGGACAGCCTCTAGCTATGGCTACACCTTC

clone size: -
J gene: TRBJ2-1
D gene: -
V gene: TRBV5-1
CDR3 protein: CASFGDSYNEQFF
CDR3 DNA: TGCGCCAGCTTTGGGGACTCCTACAATGAGCAGTTCTTC

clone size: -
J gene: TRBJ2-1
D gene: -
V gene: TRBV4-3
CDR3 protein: CASSQDWGHGNEQFF
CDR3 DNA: TGCGCCAGCAGCCAAGATTGGGGACACGGCAATGAGCAGTTCTTC

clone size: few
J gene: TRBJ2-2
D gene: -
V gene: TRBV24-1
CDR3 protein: CATSDLSPGELFF
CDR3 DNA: TGTGCCACCAGTGACTTGAGCCCCGGAGAGCTGTTTTTT

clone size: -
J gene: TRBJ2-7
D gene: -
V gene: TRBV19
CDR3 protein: CASSISHRGDTYEQYF
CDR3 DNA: TGTGCCAGTAGTATCTCCCATCGAGGGGATACCTACGAGCAGTACTTC

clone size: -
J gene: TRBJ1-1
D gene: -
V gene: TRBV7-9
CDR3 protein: CASSLGDPEAFF
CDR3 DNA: TGTGCCAGCAGCCTCGGGGACCCTGAAGCTTTCTTT

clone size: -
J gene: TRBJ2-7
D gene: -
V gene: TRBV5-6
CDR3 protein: CASSLGGSEQYF
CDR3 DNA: TGTGCCAGCAGCTTGGGGGGTTCCGAGCAGTACTTC

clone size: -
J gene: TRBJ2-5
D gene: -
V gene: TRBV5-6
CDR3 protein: CASSLGRGGETQYF
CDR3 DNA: TGTGCCAGCAGTTTAGGCAGGGGGGGCGAGACCCAGTACTTC

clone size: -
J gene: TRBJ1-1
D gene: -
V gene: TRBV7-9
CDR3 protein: CASSFTGTEAFF
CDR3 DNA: TGTGCCAGCAGCTTTACAGGCACTGAAGCTTTCTTT

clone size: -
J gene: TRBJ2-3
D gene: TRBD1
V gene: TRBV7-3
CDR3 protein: CAKNPGQGCTDTQYF
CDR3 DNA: TGTGCCAAAAATCCGGGACAGGGGTGCACAGATACGCAGTATTTT